This T cell receptor beta chain was sequenced during a study of CD8+CD57+ T cells in acquired aplastic anemia. Study-wide context: Sorted cells (CD4+ and CD8+) yielded DNA amounts that averaged roughly 3.2 ug.

The CDR3 is 13 residues long. Germline-derived CDR1 and CDR2 are SGHNT and YYREEE (reference sequence). Genomic DNA provided the template from which TCR beta VDJ and CDR3 profiles were obtained. MiXCR, run by TCRdb on the reads, gives a single entry per CDR3 protein. The sample has around 130,000 distinct CDR3 sequences; 48% are singletons. Findings of the study overall: Researchers reported that CD8+ Simpson's diversity was not significantly different in patients versus controls. Sharing between patients and controls was observed for about 27 CD8+ CDR3 sequences.

Turning to this clonotype: The antigen remains undetermined. Just one base apart from a much larger clone, this may be a read error.

Specimen: sorted CD4+, CD8+, or CD8+CD57+ T cells (not recorded which) from PBMCs. The receptor comes from a human donor in good health, serving as a control. V and J are TRBV5-4 and TRBJ1-1; 7 nucleotides agree with TRBD1. The CDR3 DNA reads TGTGTCAGCAGCTTGCAGGGGGTGGCTGAAGCTTTCTTT. This codes for CVSSLQGVAEAFF.